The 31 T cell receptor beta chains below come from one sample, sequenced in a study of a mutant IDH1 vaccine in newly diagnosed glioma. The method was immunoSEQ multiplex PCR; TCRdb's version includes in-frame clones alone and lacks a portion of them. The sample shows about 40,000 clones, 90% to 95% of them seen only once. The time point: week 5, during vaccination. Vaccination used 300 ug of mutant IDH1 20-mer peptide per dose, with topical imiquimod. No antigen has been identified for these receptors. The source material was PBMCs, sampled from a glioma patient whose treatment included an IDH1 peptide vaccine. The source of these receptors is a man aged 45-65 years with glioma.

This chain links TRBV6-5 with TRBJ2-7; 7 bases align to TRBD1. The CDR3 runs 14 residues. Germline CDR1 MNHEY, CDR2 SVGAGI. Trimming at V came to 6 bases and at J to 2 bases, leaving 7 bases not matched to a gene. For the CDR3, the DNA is TGTGCCAGCAGACCGGGACAGTACCCCTACGAGCAGTACTTC. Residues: CASRPGQYPYEQYF.

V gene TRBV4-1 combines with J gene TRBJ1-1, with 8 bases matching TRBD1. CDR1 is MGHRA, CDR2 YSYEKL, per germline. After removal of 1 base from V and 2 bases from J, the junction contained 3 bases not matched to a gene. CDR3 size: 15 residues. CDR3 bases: TGCGCCAGCAGCCAAGGAGACAGGGGAAACACTGAAGCTTTCTTT. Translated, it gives CASSQGDRGNTEAFF.

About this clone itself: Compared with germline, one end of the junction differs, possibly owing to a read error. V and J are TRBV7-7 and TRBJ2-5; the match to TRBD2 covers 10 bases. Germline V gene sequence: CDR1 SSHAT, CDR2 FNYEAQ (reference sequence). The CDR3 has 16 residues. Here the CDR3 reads CASSPTPGLARETQYF. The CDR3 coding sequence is TGTGCTAGCAGCCCCACCCCGGGACTAGCGAGAGAGACCCAGTACTTC.

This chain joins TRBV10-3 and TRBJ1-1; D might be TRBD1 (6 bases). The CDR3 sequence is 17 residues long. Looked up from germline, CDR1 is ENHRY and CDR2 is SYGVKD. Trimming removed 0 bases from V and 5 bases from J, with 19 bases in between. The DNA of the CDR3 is TGTGCCATCAGTGAGTCCCGTGGGGGGGGCAGGCGTACTGAAGCTTTCTTT. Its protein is CAISESRGGGRRTEAFF.

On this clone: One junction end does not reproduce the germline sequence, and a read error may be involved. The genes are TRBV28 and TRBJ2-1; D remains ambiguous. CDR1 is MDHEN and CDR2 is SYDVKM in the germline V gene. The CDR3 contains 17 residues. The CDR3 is CASTLTESRTVYNEQFF. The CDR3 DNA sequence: TGTGCCAGCACTTTAACAGAATCCCGAACGGTTTACAATGAGCAGTTCTTC.

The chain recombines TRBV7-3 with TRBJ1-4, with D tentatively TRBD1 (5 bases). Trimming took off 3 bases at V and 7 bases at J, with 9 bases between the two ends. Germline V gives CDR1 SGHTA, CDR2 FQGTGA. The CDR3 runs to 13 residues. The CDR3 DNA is TGTGCCAGCAGCTTGATCGGGGGTGAAAAACTGTTTTTT. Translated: CASSLIGGEKLFF. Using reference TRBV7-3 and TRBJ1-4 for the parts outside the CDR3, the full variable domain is GAGVSQTPSNKVTEKGKYVELRCDPISGHTALYWYRQSLGQGPEFLIYFQGTGAADDSGLPNDRFFAVRPEGSVSTLKIQRTERGDSAVYLCASSLIGGEKLFFGSGTQLSVL.

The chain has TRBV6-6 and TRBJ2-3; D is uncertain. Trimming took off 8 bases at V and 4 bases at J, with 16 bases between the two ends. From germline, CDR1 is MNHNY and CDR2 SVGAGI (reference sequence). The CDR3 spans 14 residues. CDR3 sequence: CASRREGISDTQYF. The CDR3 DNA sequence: TGTGCCAGCCGTAGGGAAGGTATCTCAGATACGCAGTATTTT.

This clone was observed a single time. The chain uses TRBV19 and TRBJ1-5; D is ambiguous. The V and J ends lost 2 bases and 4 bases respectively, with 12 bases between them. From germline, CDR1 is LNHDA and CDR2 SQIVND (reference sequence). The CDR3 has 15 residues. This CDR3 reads CASSISRVANQPQHF. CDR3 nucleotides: TGTGCCAGTAGTATAAGCCGGGTCGCGAATCAGCCCCAGCATTTT.

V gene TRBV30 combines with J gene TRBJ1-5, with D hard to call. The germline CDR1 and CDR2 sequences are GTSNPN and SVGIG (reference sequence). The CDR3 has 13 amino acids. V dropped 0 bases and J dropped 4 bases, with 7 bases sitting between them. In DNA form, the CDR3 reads TGTGCCTGGAGTGTAGGAAGGAATCAGCCCCAGCATTTT. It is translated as CAWSVGRNQPQHF.

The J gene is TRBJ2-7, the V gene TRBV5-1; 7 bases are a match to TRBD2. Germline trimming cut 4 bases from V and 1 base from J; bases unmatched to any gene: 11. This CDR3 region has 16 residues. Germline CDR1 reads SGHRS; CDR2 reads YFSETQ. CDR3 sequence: CASSPLGGAGSYEQYF. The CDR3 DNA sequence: TGCGCCAGCAGCCCTTTGGGAGGGGCAGGTTCCTACGAGCAGTACTTC.

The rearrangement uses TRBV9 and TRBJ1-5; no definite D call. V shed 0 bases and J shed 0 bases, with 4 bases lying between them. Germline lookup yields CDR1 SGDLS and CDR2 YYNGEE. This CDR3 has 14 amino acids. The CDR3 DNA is TGTGCCAGCAGCGTAGGTGGTAGCAATCAGCCCCAGCATTTT. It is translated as CASSVGGSNQPQHF.

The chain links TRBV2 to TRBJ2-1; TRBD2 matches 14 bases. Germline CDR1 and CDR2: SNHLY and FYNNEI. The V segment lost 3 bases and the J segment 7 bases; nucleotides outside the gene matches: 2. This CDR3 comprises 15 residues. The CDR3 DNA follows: TGTGCCAGCAGTGAGACTAGCGGGAGGGCGAATGAGCAGTTCTTC. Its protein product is CASSETSGRANEQFF.

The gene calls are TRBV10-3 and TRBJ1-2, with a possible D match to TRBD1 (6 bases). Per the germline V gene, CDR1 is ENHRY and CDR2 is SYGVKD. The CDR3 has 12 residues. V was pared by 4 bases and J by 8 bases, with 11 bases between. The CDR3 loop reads CAISAAGDGYTF. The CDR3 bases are TGTGCCATCAGTGCTGCAGGGGACGGCTACACCTTC.

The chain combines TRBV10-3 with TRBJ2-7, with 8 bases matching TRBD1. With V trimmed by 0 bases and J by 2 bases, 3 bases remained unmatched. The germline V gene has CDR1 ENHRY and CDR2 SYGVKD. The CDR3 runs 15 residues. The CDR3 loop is CAISESGTGTYEQYF. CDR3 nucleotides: TGTGCCATCAGTGAGTCGGGGACAGGCACCTACGAGCAGTACTTC.

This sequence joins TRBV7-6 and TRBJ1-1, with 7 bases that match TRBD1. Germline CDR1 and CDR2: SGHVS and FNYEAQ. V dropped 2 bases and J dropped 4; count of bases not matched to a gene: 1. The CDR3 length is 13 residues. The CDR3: CASSLQGGTEAFF. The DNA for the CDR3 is TGTGCCAGCAGCTTACAGGGGGGCACTGAAGCTTTCTTT. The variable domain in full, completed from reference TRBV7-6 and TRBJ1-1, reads GAGVSQSPRYKVTKRGQDVALRCDPISGHVSLYWYRQALGQGPEFLTYFNYEAQQDKSGLPNDRFSAERPEGSISTLTIQRTEQRDSAMYRCASSLQGGTEAFFGQGTRLTVV.

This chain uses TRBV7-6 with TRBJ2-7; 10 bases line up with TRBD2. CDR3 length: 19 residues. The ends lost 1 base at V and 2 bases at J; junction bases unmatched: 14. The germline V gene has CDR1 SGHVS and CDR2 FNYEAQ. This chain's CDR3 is CASSLGRAWVAGGPYEQYF. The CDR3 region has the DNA TGTGCCAGCAGCTTAGGGAGGGCCTGGGTAGCGGGGGGACCCTACGAGCAGTACTTC.

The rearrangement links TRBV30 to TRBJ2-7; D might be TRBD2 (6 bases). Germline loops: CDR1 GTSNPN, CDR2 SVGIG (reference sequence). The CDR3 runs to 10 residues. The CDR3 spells CAWGGREQYF. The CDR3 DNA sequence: TGTGCTTGGGGAGGTCGGGAGCAGTACTTC.

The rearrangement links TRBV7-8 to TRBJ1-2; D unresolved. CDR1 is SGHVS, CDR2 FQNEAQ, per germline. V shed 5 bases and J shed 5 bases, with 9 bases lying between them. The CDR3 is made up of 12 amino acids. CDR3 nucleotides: TGTGCCAGCAGCACGGACGTATATGGCTACACCTTC. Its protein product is CASSTDVYGYTF. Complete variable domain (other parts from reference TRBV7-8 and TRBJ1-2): GAGVSQSPRYKVAKRGQDVALRCDPISGHVSLFWYQQALGQGPEFLTYFQNEAQLDKSGLPSDRFFAERPEGSVSTLKIQRTQQEDSAVYLCASSTDVYGYTFGSGTRLTVV.

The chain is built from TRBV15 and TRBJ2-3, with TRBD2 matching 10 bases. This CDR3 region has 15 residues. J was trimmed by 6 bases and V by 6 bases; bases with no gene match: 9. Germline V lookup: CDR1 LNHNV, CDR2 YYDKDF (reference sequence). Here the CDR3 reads CATRRTSGGGDTQYF. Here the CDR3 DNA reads TGTGCCACCAGACGGACTAGCGGAGGGGGGGATACGCAGTATTTT.

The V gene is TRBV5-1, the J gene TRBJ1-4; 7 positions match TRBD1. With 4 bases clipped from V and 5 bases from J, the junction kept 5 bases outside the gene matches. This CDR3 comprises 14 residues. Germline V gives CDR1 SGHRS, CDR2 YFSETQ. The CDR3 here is CASSTGEGNEKLFF. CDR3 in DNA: TGCGCCAGCAGCACAGGGGAGGGAAATGAAAAACTGTTTTTT.

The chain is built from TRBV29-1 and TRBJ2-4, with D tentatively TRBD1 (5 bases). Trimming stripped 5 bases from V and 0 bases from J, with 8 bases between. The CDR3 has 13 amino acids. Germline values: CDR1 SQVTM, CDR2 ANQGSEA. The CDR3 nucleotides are TGCAGCGTTACGACAGCAGCCAAAAACATTCAGTACTTC. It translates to CSVTTAAKNIQYF.

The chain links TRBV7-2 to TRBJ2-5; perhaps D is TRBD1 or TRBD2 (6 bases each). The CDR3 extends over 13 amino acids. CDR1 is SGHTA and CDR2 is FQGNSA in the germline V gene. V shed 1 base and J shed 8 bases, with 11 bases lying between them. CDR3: CASSLGGAGTQYF. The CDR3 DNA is TGTGCCAGCAGCTTAGGGGGGGCTGGAACCCAGTACTTC.

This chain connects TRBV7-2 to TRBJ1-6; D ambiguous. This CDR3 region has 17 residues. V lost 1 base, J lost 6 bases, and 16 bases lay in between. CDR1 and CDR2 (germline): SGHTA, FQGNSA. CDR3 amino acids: CASSLGQFREPNSPLHF. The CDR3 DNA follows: TGTGCCAGCAGCTTAGGGCAATTCCGGGAACCTAATTCACCCCTCCACTTT.

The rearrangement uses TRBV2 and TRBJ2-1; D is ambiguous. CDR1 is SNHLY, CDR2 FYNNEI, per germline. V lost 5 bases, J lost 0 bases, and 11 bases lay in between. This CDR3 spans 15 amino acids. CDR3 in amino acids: CASSLVASSYNEQFF. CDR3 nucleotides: TGTGCCAGCAGTTTAGTAGCAAGCTCCTACAATGAGCAGTTCTTC.

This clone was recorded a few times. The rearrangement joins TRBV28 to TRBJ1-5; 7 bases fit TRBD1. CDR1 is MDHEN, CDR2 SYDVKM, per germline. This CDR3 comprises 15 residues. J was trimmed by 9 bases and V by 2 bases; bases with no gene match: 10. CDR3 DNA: TGTGCCAGCAGTTTAAGTCGGCAGGGGGTACGGCCCCAGCATTTT. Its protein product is CASSLSRQGVRPQHF.

The CDR3 here is CASSPGPTTDTQYF. CDR3 coding DNA: TGTGCCAGCAGCCCGGGACCAACCACAGATACGCAGTATTTT. This rearrangement joins TRBV2 to TRBJ2-3; D tentatively reads TRBD1 or TRBD2 (5 bases each). The germline CDR1 and CDR2 sequences are SNHLY and FYNNEI. With 6 bases removed from V and 2 bases from J, the gap between germline ends came to 12 bases. The CDR3 covers 14 residues.

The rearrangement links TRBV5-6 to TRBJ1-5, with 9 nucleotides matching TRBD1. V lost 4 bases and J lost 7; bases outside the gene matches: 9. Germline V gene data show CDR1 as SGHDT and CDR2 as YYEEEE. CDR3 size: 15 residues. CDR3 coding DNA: TGTGCCAGCAGCAGAGGGACAGGGATCAGACAGCCCCAGCATTTT. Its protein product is CASSRGTGIRQPQHF.

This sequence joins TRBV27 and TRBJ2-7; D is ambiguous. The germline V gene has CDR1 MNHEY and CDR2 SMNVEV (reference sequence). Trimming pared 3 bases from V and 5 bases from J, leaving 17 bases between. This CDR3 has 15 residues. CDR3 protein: CASSFRDTHLDEQYF. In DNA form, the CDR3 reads TGTGCCAGCAGTTTCAGAGATACGCATTTAGACGAGCAGTACTTC.

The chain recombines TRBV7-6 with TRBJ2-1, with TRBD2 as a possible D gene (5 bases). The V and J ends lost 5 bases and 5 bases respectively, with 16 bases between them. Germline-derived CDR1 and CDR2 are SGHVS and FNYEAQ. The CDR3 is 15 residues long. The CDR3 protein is CASSARVDNHNEQFF. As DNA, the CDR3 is TGTGCCAGCAGCGCGAGGGTCGATAATCACAATGAGCAGTTCTTC.

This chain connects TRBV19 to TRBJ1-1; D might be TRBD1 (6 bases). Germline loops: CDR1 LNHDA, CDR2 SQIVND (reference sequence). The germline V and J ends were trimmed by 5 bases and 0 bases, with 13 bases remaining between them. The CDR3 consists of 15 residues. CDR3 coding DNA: TGTGCCAGTAGTTTCGGACAGACCATGAACACTGAAGCTTTCTTT. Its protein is CASSFGQTMNTEAFF.

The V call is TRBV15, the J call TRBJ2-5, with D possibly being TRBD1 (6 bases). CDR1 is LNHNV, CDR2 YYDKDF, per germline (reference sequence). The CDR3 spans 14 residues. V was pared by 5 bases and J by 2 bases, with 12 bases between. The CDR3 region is CATSPRTEQETQYF. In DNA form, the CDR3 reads TGTGCCACCAGCCCACGGACAGAGCAAGAGACCCAGTACTTC.